The 16 T cell receptor beta chains below were found in one sample sequenced in a study of long-term antiretroviral therapy in people with HIV. At survey level, the immunoSEQ assay was run in its v3.0 version. Sequenced by immunoSEQ multiplex PCR; TCRdb stores in-frame clones only, minus some. The sample lists roughly 15,000 clones; around 80% were seen once. The sample in question was unsorted PBMCs, obtained 0.1 years after starting antiretroviral therapy. The receptors derive from a man aged 18 to 29 with HIV.

Concerning this clone: The same CDR3 arises from other DNA sequences in this sample as well. The V and J genes are TRBV11-2 and TRBJ2-7; D gene unclear. This CDR3 has 12 residues. Germline V gives CDR1 SGHAT, CDR2 FQNNGV. The V end was cut by 0 bases, the J end by 7 bases, with 7 bases between. The CDR3: CASSLDSYEQYF. CDR3 nucleotide sequence: TGTGCCAGCAGCTTAGACAGCTATGAGCAGTACTTC.

The chain links TRBV15 to TRBJ2-5; D is possibly TRBD1 (6 bases). The CDR3 covers 14 residues. V lost 8 bases and J lost 0, with 13 bases in between. Per germline, CDR1 LNHNV and CDR2 YYDKDF (reference sequence). CDR3 sequence: CATSLGADQETQYF. The CDR3, as DNA: TGTGCCACCTCCCTGGGGGCAGACCAAGAGACCCAGTACTTC.

This clone was recorded only once. The chain has TRBV30 and TRBJ2-5, with D unresolved. The germline V gene has CDR1 GTSNPN and CDR2 SVGIG (reference sequence). The V and J ends lost 5 bases and 5 bases respectively, with 9 bases between them. The CDR3 totals 11 residues. CDR3 nucleotide sequence: TGTGCCTGGGGGGAAGGCGAGACCCAGTACTTC. It is translated as CAWGEGETQYF.

V is TRBV7-8 and J is TRBJ2-1, with TRBD2 matching over 9 bases. V lost 5 bases and J lost 9; bases outside the gene matches: 14. Germline V gives CDR1 SGHVS, CDR2 FQNEAQ. The CDR3 totals 16 residues. DNA of the CDR3: TGTGCCAGCAGCCACCCGCTTGCGGGAGGGCCGGGTGAGCAGTTCTTC. Its translation: CASSHPLAGGPGEQFF.

The count of this clone is one. This rearrangement joins TRBV4-3 to TRBJ2-1, with 9 bases matching TRBD1. Germline trimming cut 5 bases from V and 12 bases from J; bases unmatched to any gene: 8. This CDR3 comprises 13 residues. The V gene's germline CDR1 is LGHNA and CDR2 YSLEER. DNA for the CDR3: TGCGCCAGCAGCACACTTACAGGGGGCGGGCAGTTCTTC. Translating gives CASSTLTGGGQFF.

The chain combines TRBV25-1 with TRBJ1-5, with a possible D match to TRBD1 (5 bases). The CDR3 contains 15 residues. Trimming removed 1 base at V and 2 bases at J, with 9 bases between. Germline V CDR1 and CDR2: MGHDK, SYGVNS. The CDR3 region has the DNA TGTGCCAGCAGTGAATCGGGGCAGGGCAATCAGCCCCAGCATTTT. The encoded protein is CASSESGQGNQPQHF.

This chain joins TRBV5-8 and TRBJ2-6; D remains unclear. Germline CDR1 is SGHTS and CDR2 is YDEGEE. V was pared by 4 bases and J by 1 base, with 6 bases between. The CDR3 runs to 14 residues. The chain's CDR3 is CASSVRSGANVLTF. The CDR3 DNA sequence: TGTGCCAGCAGCGTGAGATCTGGGGCCAACGTCCTGACTTTC.

The chain links TRBV9 to TRBJ2-3; 12 bases match TRBD2. After removal of 3 bases from V and 4 bases from J, the junction contained 6 bases not matched to a gene. Germline V gives CDR1 SGDLS, CDR2 YYNGEE. The CDR3 is made up of 16 amino acids. The CDR3 here is CASSDRTSGIPDTQYF. The CDR3, as DNA: TGTGCCAGCAGCGACCGGACTAGCGGGATTCCAGATACGCAGTATTTT.

The chain carries TRBV19 and TRBJ1-1, with D possibly being TRBD1 (6 bases). CDR3 length: 14 residues. Germline lookup yields CDR1 LNHDA and CDR2 SQIVND (reference sequence). V was cut by 3 bases and J by 5 bases, with 13 bases left in between. This chain's CDR3 is CASSISPGATEAFF. CDR3 DNA: TGTGCCAGTAGTATTTCTCCAGGGGCGACTGAAGCTTTCTTT.

Only one count was recorded for this clone. This chain connects TRBV4-3 to TRBJ2-1; D possibly corresponds to TRBD1 (6 bases). This CDR3 has 13 residues. The germline V gene has CDR1 LGHNA and CDR2 YSLEER. V lost 0 bases and J lost 8, with 8 bases in between. The CDR3 reads CASSQDAGDEQFF. CDR3 in DNA: TGCGCCAGCAGCCAAGATGCAGGGGATGAGCAGTTCTTC.

The chain joins TRBV27 to TRBJ2-7, with unresolved D. Germline V gene sequence: CDR1 MNHEY, CDR2 SMNVEV (reference sequence). This CDR3 has 14 amino acids. V lost 2 bases and J lost 0, with 8 bases in between. The CDR3 loop reads CASSLGAASYEQYF. The CDR3 nucleotides read TGTGCCAGCAGTTTAGGTGCAGCCTCCTACGAGCAGTACTTC.

This clone occurred once. An end of the junction does not agree with germline; a read error may underlie this. J is TRBJ2-3 and V is TRBV6-6; weak D call: TRBD2 (6 bases). The CDR3 extends over 13 amino acids. In germline, CDR1 is MNHNY, CDR2 SVGAGI (reference sequence). The CDR3, as DNA: TGTGCCGGAGGAAAGGGGTCGGGACTGGCCCTTTTTTTT. Protein product: CAGGKGSGLALFF.

This chain links TRBV5-1 with TRBJ1-1; TRBD1 aligns across 9 bases. Germline V gene data show CDR1 as SGHRS and CDR2 as YFSETQ. J lost 8 bases, V lost 4 bases, and 3 bases had no gene match. This CDR3 has 12 residues. The CDR3, as DNA: TGCGCCAGCAGCCCCGGGACAGGGGAAGCTTTCTTT. Amino acid sequence: CASSPGTGEAFF.

The V gene is TRBV5-4, the J gene TRBJ2-3, with 8 nucleotides matching TRBD2. Germline V gives CDR1 SGHNT, CDR2 YYREEE (reference sequence). Trimming took 4 bases from V and 0 from J; bases not matched to a gene: 4. The CDR3 contains 15 residues. This CDR3 reads CASSPIAGSTDTQYF. The CDR3 DNA is TGTGCCAGCAGCCCCATAGCGGGAAGCACAGATACGCAGTATTTT.

J is TRBJ2-7 and V is TRBV6-1, with D uncertain. This CDR3 is 13 amino acids long. CDR1 and CDR2 from the germline V gene are MNHNS and SASEGT. Between the trimmed V and J ends, which lost 3 bases and 3 bases, there was a span of 9 bases. The CDR3 DNA reads TGTGCCAGCAGTGAGGCAGCAAACTACGAGCAGTACTTC. The encoded protein is CASSEAANYEQYF.

The J gene is TRBJ2-7, the V gene TRBV19, with TRBD1 identical over 7 bases. This CDR3 contains 15 residues. V was clipped by 9 bases and J by 1 base; unmatched bases: 12. Per the germline V gene, CDR1 is LNHDA and CDR2 is SQIVND (reference sequence). CDR3 nucleotides: TGTGCCAGCACCTCCTCGACAGGGAGATCCTACGAGCAGTACTTC. This gives the protein CASTSSTGRSYEQYF.